This TCR beta chain was recorded in a study of cytomegalovirus exposure and HLA in healthy donors. Trimming left V 2 bases short and J 0 bases short, with 9 bases between. This CDR3 is built from 15 residues. Germline loops: CDR1 SSHAT, CDR2 FNYEAQ (reference sequence). The PCR was carried out with 60 Vbeta primers and 13 Jbeta primers. Generated by immunoSEQ multiplex PCR, the TCRdb table keeps only in-frame clones and is missing some. The repertoire table contains about 110,000 clones. The rearrangement links TRBV7-7 to TRBJ2-3; D might be TRBD1 (6 bases). This TCR came from a man under 40 in good health and CMV-seronegative. The source material was PBMCs. Written as DNA, the CDR3 is TGTGCCAGCAGCTTATTGGACAGTAGCACAGATACGCAGTATTTT. Its translation is CASSLLDSSTDTQYF.